The rows below give T cell receptor beta chains drawn from one sample of a study of beta chain features in type 1 diabetes. TCRdb's table, derived via immunoSEQ multiplex PCR, lists solely in-frame clones and lacks some. The table shows a few hundred thousand clones, with 9.6% occurring only once. Sequencing used central memory CD4+ T cells from blood. The receptors originated from a man in his thirties or forties with type 1 diabetes. Each CDR3 is given with its conserved first and last residue. Each record gives: V gene, D gene, clone size, J gene, CDR3 protein, CDR3 DNA. D genes are given only for firm matches. Rows may omit the clone size; those that give it use once, few, many or a size class.

TRBV25-1	NA	few	TRBJ2-1	CASTRSSYNEQFF	TGTGCCAGCACCAGGAGCTCCTACAATGAGCAGTTCTTC
TRBV5-4	NA	few	TRBJ2-5	CASSFQRGVGETQYF	TGTGCCAGCAGCTTCCAGCGAGGGGTGGGGGAGACCCAGTACTTC
TRBV2	NA	many	TRBJ2-2	CASKGENTGELFF	TGTGCCAGCAAAGGAGAGAACACCGGGGAGCTGTTTTTT
TRBV7-3	NA	NA	TRBJ2-1	CASSFPGSSYNEQFF	TGTGCCAGCTCGTTTCCGGGAAGCTCCTACAATGAGCAGTTCTTC
TRBV5-6	NA	few	TRBJ2-5	CASSLDEQETQYF	TGTGCCAGCAGCCTAGACGAGCAAGAGACCCAGTACTTC
TRBV7-9	NA	few	TRBJ2-2	CASSLPSSGTTNTGELFF	TGTGCCAGCAGCCTCCCCTCTTCGGGGACAACAAACACCGGGGAGCTGTTTTTT
TRBV29-1	TRBD2	NA	TRBJ2-5	CSVEGRLAGETQYF	TGCAGCGTTGAAGGTCGACTAGCCGGAGAGACCCAGTACTTC
TRBV23-1	TRBD2	NA	TRBJ2-3	CASSQSGGSGPDTQYF	TGCGCCAGCAGTCAATCCGGGGGGAGTGGCCCAGATACGCAGTATTTT
TRBV5-4	NA	few	TRBJ2-4	CASSLGIAKNIQYF	TGTGCCAGCAGCTTGGGAATAGCCAAAAACATTCAGTACTTC
TRBV7-8	NA	NA	TRBJ2-7	CASSPRGRRYEQYF	TGTGCCAGCAGCCCCAGGGGCAGACGCTACGAGCAGTACTTC
TRBV19	NA	few	TRBJ2-1	CASWGDETNNEQFF	TGTGCCAGTTGGGGGGACGAAACGAACAATGAGCAGTTCTTC
TRBV7-9	TRBD1	NA	TRBJ2-7	CASSPEGQGDEQYF	TGTGCCAGCAGCCCAGAGGGACAGGGTGACGAGCAGTACTTC
TRBV30	NA	few	TRBJ2-1	CAWSVIRATSSYNEQFF	TGTGCCTGGAGTGTAATTCGGGCGACTAGCTCCTACAATGAGCAGTTCTTC
TRBV19	NA	NA	TRBJ2-7	CASSISGHWENEQYF	TGTGCCAGTAGTATTAGCGGACATTGGGAGAACGAGCAGTACTTC
TRBV7-9	NA	many	TRBJ2-1	CASSAENLYNEQFF	TGTGCCAGCAGCGCCGAAAACCTCTACAATGAGCAGTTCTTC